A single sample gave rise to the 8 T cell receptor beta chains below, sequenced in a study of cytomegalovirus exposure and HLA in healthy donors. This PCR relied on a set of 60 Vbeta primers and 13 Jbeta primers. Clones were sequenced by immunoSEQ multiplex PCR, and TCRdb holds only the in-frame ones, with some missing. The sample contains about 180,000 clones, 75% to 90% of which appear only once. The sequencing sample was made of PBMCs. The receptor set was obtained from a girl aged 10 to 17 in good health and CMV-seropositive.

This chain uses TRBV6-1 with TRBJ2-7; 8 nucleotides match TRBD1. There are 14 residues in the CDR3. V gave up 6 bases and J gave up 5 bases; unmatched junction bases: 9. Germline V CDR1 and CDR2: MNHNS, SASEGT. In DNA, the CDR3 is TGTGCCAGCAGCAAGGACAGGGAGGTGGACGAGCAGTACTTC. Its translation: CASSKDREVDEQYF.

The chain recombines TRBV28 with TRBJ2-5, with D possibly TRBD1 on 6 matching bases. This CDR3 has 12 amino acids. Germline V lookup: CDR1 MDHEN, CDR2 SYDVKM. V shed 9 bases and J shed 4 bases, with 12 bases lying between them. This CDR3 is CASNRVAETQYF. CDR3 coding DNA: TGTGCCAGTAACAGGGTCGCAGAGACCCAGTACTTC.

This clone was seen once. The CDR3, as DNA: TGCGCCAGCAGCCCAAGGACTAGCGGGAGCGGGCGAGAGACCCAGTACTTC. This encodes CASSPRTSGSGRETQYF. This chain connects TRBV4-1 to TRBJ2-5; 13 nucleotides agree with TRBD2. The germline V gene encodes CDR1 MGHRA and CDR2 YSYEKL. The CDR3 loop spans 17 amino acids. V shed 4 bases, J shed 4 bases, and the junction held 9 bases outside the gene matches.

In this sample, this clone turned up a few times. This rearrangement joins TRBV30 to TRBJ2-3; D perhaps matches TRBD1 (5 bases). V lost 3 bases and J lost 10, with 11 bases in between. The CDR3 is made up of 11 amino acids. CDR1 and CDR2 from the germline V gene are GTSNPN and SVGIG (reference sequence). The CDR3 DNA sequence: TGTGCCTGGAGAACACAGGACCCGCAGTATTTT. Translated, it gives CAWRTQDPQYF.

In this sample, this clone turned up a few times. The genes are TRBV2 and TRBJ1-1; no clear D gene. Germline-derived CDR1 and CDR2 are SNHLY and FYNNEI. V was pared by 6 bases and J by 1 base, with 12 bases between. The CDR3 runs 14 residues. The CDR3 DNA reads TGTGCCAGCAGGGAGGAAGTACAGAACACTGAAGCTTTCTTT. This encodes CASREEVQNTEAFF.

This clone has just one count. This chain links TRBV10-2 with TRBJ2-1, with D hard to call. This CDR3 is 10 amino acids long. V lost 8 bases, J lost 7 bases, and 6 bases lay in between. Germline loops: CDR1 WSHSY, CDR2 SAAADI. CDR3 amino acids: CASQSNEQFF. DNA for the CDR3: TGCGCCAGCCAATCAAATGAGCAGTTCTTC.

This chain joins TRBV7-9 and TRBJ2-7; maybe TRBD1 (5 bases). V dropped 5 bases and J dropped 7 bases, with 12 bases sitting between them. In germline, CDR1 is SEHNR, CDR2 FQNEAQ (reference sequence). CDR3 length: 12 amino acids. The CDR3 protein is CASSPQGWEQYF. The CDR3, as DNA: TGTGCCAGCAGCCCCCAGGGTTGGGAGCAGTACTTC.

This chain connects TRBV7-9 to TRBJ1-5; the D is unclear. This CDR3 spans 13 amino acids. Germline-derived CDR1 and CDR2 are SEHNR and FQNEAQ (reference sequence). The V gene lost 5 bases and the J gene lost 4 bases, with 9 bases spanning the gap. CDR3 nucleotide sequence: TGTGCCAGCAGCAAAGCTGAAAATCAGCCCCAGCATTTT. Protein: CASSKAENQPQHF.